The 2 T cell receptor beta chains listed next were all sequenced from one sample in a study of technical replicates of blood from several donors. TCRdb's table, derived via immunoSEQ multiplex PCR, lists solely in-frame clones and lacks some. The profile shows approximately 81,000 clones, 75% to 90% of them singletons. Sample: PBMCs. These receptors all come from a human donor in good health. Some clones in this sample may be carry-over from other donors' samples.

This chain uses TRBV7-2 with TRBJ2-7, with 9 nucleotides matching TRBD2. The trim removed 1 base at V and 6 bases at J, leaving 7 bases unmatched. Germline-derived CDR1 and CDR2 are SGHTA and FQGNSA. This CDR3 region has 15 residues. The CDR3 DNA reads TGTGCCAGCAGCTTAGTTGGGACTAGCAAGATCGAGCAGTACTTC. Translating it yields CASSLVGTSKIEQYF. The whole variable domain, remainder taken from reference TRBV7-2 and TRBJ2-7, is GAGVSQSPSNKVTEKGKDVELRCDPISGHTALYWYRQSLGQGLEFLIYFQGNSAPDKSGLPSDRFSAERTGGSVSTLTIQRTQQEDSAVYLCASSLVGTSKIEQYFGPGTRLTVT.

This chain joins TRBV7-2 and TRBJ1-5; D is perhaps TRBD1 (5 bases). V lost 5 bases, J lost 3 bases, and 8 bases lay in between. Germline V lookup: CDR1 SGHTA, CDR2 FQGNSA. The CDR3 is 13 residues long. As DNA, the CDR3 is TGTGCCAGCAGCCTACAGGACAATCAGCCCCAGCATTTT. This encodes CASSLQDNQPQHF.